The TCR beta chain described here comes from a study of blood T cell repertoires in COVID-19. As for the study in general: COVID-19 samples from acute and convalescent phases originated in the United States, Italy and Spain. T cells, B-cell-depleted T cells, or PBMCs supplied cDNA or gDNA.

The V gene's germline CDR1 is SGDLS and CDR2 YYNGEE. The V gene end was trimmed by 0 bases and the J gene end by 6 bases; junction bases not matched to a gene: 6. The CDR3 is 16 residues long. Authors' processing steps: Amplification of reference gene primers was used by the study to estimate nucleated cell counts. The data were produced by immunoSEQ multiplex PCR, yet TCRdb's version contains in-frame clones alone and is incomplete. V and J calls and clone size follow that table, whereas D and trimming were derived from the DNA. The repertoire consists of 130,000 or so clones, with roughly 84% occurring once and the leading ten covering 7.5% to 8.5%.

The clonotype originates from a woman aged 55 to 70 with acute or convalescent COVID-19. The rearrangement uses TRBV9 and TRBJ2-3; 11 nucleotides match TRBD2. The sample consisted of peripheral blood. The CDR3, as DNA: TGTGCCAGCAGCGTAGATAGCGGGGGGGCCTTTGATACGCAGTATTTT. Translation gives CASSVDSGGAFDTQYF. Filled out from reference TRBV9 and TRBJ2-3, the complete variable domain reads DSGVTQTPKHLITATGQRVTLRCSPRSGDLSVYWYQQSLDQGLQFLIQYYNGEERAKGNILERFSAQQFPDLHSELNLSSLELGDSALYFCASSVDSGGAFDTQYFGPGTRLTVL.